This entry describes one T cell receptor beta chain. The specificity of this receptor is unknown. Base-call qualities are not available, and no considerably larger clone is one nucleotide away. This record comes from a study of identical twins (dated by TCRdb to 2015 to 2016). The study in broad terms: To test whether fetal clonotypes persist, this study deep-sequenced TCR alpha and beta repertoires from monozygotic twins, from unrelated adults of various ages, and from cord blood. To rule out contamination, the twin experiments were replicated at different times with different library preparation protocols. Overall results and qualifications from the work: Fewer insertions were carried by abundant cord blood beta clonotypes; a weaker similar trend was observed in young adult naive repertoires, while no such trend was observed in memory repertoires. Because the same donors could not be followed over many years, the conclusions depended on cross-sectional statistical analysis. Compared with coincidental sharing between unrelated individuals, out-of-frame TCR alpha sequences shared between twins showed an excess of sequences with low generation probability. In beta out-of-frame sequences, excess twin sharing was weaker, because having fewer shared sequences lowered the signal-to-noise ratio. Recombination models systematically underestimated out-of-frame TCR alpha sharing in monozygotic twins but agreed with sharing between unrelated individuals. Invariant T cells such as MAIT and iNKT could partly confound zero-insertion analyses, although diverse VJ usage argued against such confounding for most clonotypes.

Libraries were prepared through 5' RACE. TCRdb records Illumina HiSeq 2000 as the sequencer. A universal primer binding site was introduced by template switching, and a unique molecular identifier was present in the final cDNA, enabling accurate counting of TCR cDNA molecules. Specific primers in the conserved constant-segment region were used to synthesize first-strand cDNA for the TCR alpha and beta chains. To control for contamination, each cDNA library was double barcoded with a SMART-Mk sample barcode plus Illumina barcodes. TruSeq adapter sequences, together with Illumina sample barcodes, were added in two successive PCR steps. TCR alpha and beta cDNA libraries were sequenced on the Illumina HiSeq platform with custom primers. In the source study's methods: MiGEC was used to process raw reads and extract unique molecular identifiers, and MiXCR was used to find CDR3 positions. For each individual, recombination models were inferred using an EM algorithm with the repgenHMM and IGoR tools. The analysis of shared clonotypes was done with the tcR package in R, with sharing normalized by the product of cloneset sizes. To study raw recombination without the effects of thymic and clonal selection, out-of-frame nonproductive sequences were analyzed. The public reads were quality trimmed at Q25 with fastp and then assembled into clones with MiXCR by TCRdb, keeping productive beta chains. All rows with the same CDR3 protein become a single entry with the most common DNA and genes. TCRdb, rather than the study authors, made the V and J calls. Here the sample has hundreds of thousands of distinct CDR3 sequences; roughly 26% occur a single time. The leading ten clones occupy over 2.5% of the sample.

Counted from cysteine to phenylalanine, this CDR3 has 16 amino acids. Only the CDR3 part of the read is kept: 48 bases, read in frame from the first base. CDR1 and CDR2 (DFQATT, SNEGSKA) derive from the germline V gene (reference sequence). Here V drops 4 bases and J drops 2 bases, and the junction holds 5 bases not matched to any gene. Only healthy Caucasian donors were included. Three pairs of female monozygotic twins, all aged about 18 to 30 years, were included in the twin cohort. Positive isolation kits from Invitrogen were used to isolate CD4+ and CD8+ T cell populations. These data are also associated with another study on T cells expressing NK-cell markers. As the second publication notes: TCR beta-chain repertoires were profiled in sorted CD3+CD56+NKG2C+, CD3+CD56+NKG2C- and CD3+CD56-NKG2C+ T-cell subsets from about 8 donors. Most of the eight sequenced donors were HCMV-seropositive and one was HCMV-seronegative. To restrict sorting to alphabetaTCR-expressing T cells, an anti-gammadeltaTCR antibody was added in several experiments. In six donors, the dominant CD3+CD56+NKG2C+ clonotypes ranked among the top 10 CD8+ clonotypes, making up about 1.0-7.5% of CD8+ T cells. Those dominant clonotypes were again the most abundant among CD3+CD56-NKG2C+ cells in a few donors, at roughly 28.3-60.1%. Whether the expanded NKG2C-expressing T cell clones were specific for HCMV antigens was left unclear. Randomly selected healthy volunteers, three men and five women, were used as the eight sequenced donors. HCMV serostatus was determined by detecting HCMV-specific IgG in serum with a commercial ELISA kit. MIGEC was used to demultiplex reads and group reads by UMI, and MiTCR was used to assemble and quantify clonotypes. To remove erroneous sequences, TCR cDNA sequences were retained only when supported by two or more reads. The tcR package was used for downstream repertoire analysis, with clonotypes matched between fractions based on CDR3 nucleotide sequence plus V segment. VDJmatch was used to annotate antigen specificity against VDJdb, with one amino acid substitution in CDR3 allowed.

This receptor chain uses TRBV20-1 and TRBJ2-3, with 14 middle bases fitting TRBD2. The receptor was derived from a woman aged 18-29 years in good health. The sample consisted of CD4+ T cells sorted from blood. The CDR3 corresponds to CSATGTSGGLTDTQYF. The DNA sequence is TGCAGTGCTACCGGGACTAGCGGGGGCCTCACAGATACGCAGTATTTT.